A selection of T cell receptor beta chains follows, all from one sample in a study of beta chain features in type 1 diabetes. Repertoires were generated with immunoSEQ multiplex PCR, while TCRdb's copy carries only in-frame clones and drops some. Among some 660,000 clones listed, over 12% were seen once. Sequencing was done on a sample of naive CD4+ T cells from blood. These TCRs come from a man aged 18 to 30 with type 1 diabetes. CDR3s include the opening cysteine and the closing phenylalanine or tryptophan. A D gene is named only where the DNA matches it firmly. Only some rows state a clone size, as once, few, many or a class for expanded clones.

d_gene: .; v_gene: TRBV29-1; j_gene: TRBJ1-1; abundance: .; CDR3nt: TGCAGCGTCAGGGGTCTCAACACTGAAGCTTTCTTT; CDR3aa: CSVRGLNTEAFF
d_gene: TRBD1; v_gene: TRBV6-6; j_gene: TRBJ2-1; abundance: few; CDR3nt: TGTGCCAGCAGTCACGGACAGGGAAACAATGAGCAGTTCTTC; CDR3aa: CASSHGQGNNEQFF
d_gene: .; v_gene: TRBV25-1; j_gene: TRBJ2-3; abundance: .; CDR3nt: TGTGCCAGCAGTTTCTTTGGGGCCTCCGGGCCAGATACGCAGTATTTT; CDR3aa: CASSFFGASGPDTQYF
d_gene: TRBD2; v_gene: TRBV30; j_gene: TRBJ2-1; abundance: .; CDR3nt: TGTGCCTGGAGCCCCGGACTAGCAAATGAGCAGTTCTTC; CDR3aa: CAWSPGLANEQFF
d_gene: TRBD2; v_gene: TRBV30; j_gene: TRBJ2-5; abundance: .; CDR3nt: TGTGCCTGGAGTGGGTCTACTAGCGGGGGTGAGACCCAGTACTTC; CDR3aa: CAWSGSTSGGETQYF
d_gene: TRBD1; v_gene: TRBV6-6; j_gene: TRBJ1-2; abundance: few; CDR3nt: TGTGCCAGCAGAAGGACAGGGAACGCCGGCTACACCTTC; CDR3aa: CASRRTGNAGYTF
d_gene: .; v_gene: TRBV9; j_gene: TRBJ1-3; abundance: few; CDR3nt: TGTGCCAGCAGCGAGACTCCAAGAGGAAACACCATATATTTT; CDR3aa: CASSETPRGNTIYF
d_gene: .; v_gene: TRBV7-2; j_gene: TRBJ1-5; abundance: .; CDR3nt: TGTGCCAGCAGCCGTGGTGGGGACAATCAGCCCCAGCATTTT; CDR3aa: CASSRGGDNQPQHF
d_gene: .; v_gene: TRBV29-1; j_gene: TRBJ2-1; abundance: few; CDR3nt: TGCAGCGTAAGGGAGGCCAATGAGCAGTTCTTC; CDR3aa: CSVREANEQFF
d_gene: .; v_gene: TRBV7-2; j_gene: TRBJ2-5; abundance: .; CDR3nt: TGTGCCAGCAGCTCCGTAGAGACCCAGTACTTC; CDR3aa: CASSSVETQYF
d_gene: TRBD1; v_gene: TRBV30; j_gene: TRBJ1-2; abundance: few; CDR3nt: TGTGCCTGGATTACCCGAGGGTCGGACAGGGGCTATGGCTACACCTTC; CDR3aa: CAWITRGSDRGYGYTF
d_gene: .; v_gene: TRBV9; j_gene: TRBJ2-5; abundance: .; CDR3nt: TGTGCCAGCAGCGCCCGACCCCACCAGGGAGAGACCCAGTACTTC; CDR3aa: CASSARPHQGETQYF
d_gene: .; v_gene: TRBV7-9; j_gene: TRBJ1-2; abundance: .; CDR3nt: TGTGCCAGCAGCTCGGTGGCTTCTAACTATGGCTACACCTTC; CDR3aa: CASSSVASNYGYTF
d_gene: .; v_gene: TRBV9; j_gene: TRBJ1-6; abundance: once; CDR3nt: TGTGCCAGCAGCGTACAGAGCTCCTATAATTCACCCCTCCACTTT; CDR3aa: CASSVQSSYNSPLHF
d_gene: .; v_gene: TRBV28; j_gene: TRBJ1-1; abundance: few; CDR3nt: TGTGCCAGCATCCCGGGGGGTCGGAACACTGAAGCTTTCTTT; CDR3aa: CASIPGGRNTEAFF
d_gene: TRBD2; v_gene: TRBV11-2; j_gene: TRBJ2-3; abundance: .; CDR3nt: TGTGCCAGCAGCTTGGGACTACACACAGATACGCAGTATTTT; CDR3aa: CASSLGLHTDTQYF
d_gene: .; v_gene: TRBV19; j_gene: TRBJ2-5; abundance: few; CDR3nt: TGTGCCAGTAGTTCTACTGAGGAGCGTCCGCAAGAGACCCAGTACTTC; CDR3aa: CASSSTEERPQETQYF
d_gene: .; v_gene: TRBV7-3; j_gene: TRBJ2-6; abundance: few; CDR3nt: TGTGCCAGCAGCTTCGAAGGCAGTTCTGGGGCCAACGTCCTGACTTTC; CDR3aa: CASSFEGSSGANVLTF
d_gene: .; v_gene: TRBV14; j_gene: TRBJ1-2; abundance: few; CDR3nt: TGTGCCAGCAGCCAAGGACAGCCTCGTTTTGGCTACACCTTC; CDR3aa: CASSQGQPRFGYTF
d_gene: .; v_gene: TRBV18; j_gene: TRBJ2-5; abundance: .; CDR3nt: TGTGCCAGCTCACCACAGGAATTTTCGCAGACCCAGTACTTC; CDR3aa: CASSPQEFSQTQYF
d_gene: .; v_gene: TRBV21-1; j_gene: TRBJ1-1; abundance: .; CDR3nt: TGTGCCAGCAGCAAAGATTGGGGGAACACTGAAGCTTTCTTT; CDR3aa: CASSKDWGNTEAFF
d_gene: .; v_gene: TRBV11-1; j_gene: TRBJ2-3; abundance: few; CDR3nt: TGTGCCAGCAGCATAGTCGACAGCTCCCCTAGCACAGATACGCAGTATTTT; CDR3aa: CASSIVDSSPSTDTQYF
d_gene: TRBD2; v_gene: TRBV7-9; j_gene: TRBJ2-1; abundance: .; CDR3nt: TGTGCCAGCAGCGCCCTTCGGGAGCGGGGAAATGAGCAGTTCTTC; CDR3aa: CASSALRERGNEQFF
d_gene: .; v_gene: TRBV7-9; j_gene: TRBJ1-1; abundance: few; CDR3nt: TGTGCCAGCGACAAGGGGGGTAAGGGTGAAGCTTTCTTT; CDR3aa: CASDKGGKGEAFF
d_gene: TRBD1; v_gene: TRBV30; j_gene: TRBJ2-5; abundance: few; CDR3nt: TGTGCCTGGAGTACAGGGGGCTCAGAGACCCAGTACTTC; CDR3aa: CAWSTGGSETQYF
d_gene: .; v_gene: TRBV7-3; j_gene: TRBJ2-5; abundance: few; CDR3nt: TGTGCCAGCAGCTTCGGGGGAAACTTAAAGACCCAGTACTTC; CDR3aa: CASSFGGNLKTQYF
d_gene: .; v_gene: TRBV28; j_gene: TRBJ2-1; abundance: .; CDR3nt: TGTGCCAGCAGCCGAATCTACAATGAGCAGTTCTTC; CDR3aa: CASSRIYNEQFF
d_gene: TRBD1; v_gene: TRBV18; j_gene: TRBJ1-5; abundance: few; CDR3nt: TGTGCCAGCTCACCGGGACAGTTCGAGCAGCCCCAGCATTTT; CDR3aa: CASSPGQFEQPQHF
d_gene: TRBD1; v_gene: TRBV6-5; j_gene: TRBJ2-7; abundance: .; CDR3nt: TGTGCCAGCAGTTTCCCGGGACAGGGAACGTACGAGCAGTACTTC; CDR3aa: CASSFPGQGTYEQYF
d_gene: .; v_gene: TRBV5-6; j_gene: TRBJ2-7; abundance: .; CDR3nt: TGTGCCAGCAGCCCCGAGATGGGGTTCTACGAGCAGTACTTC; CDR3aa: CASSPEMGFYEQYF
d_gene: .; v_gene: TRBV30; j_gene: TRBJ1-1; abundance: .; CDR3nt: TGTGCCTGGAGTGAGTGGACAGTAACTGCAGCTTTCTTT; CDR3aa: CAWSEWTVTAAFF
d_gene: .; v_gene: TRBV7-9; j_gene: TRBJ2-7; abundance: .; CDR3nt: TGTGCCAGCAGCTTAGATGGAGGGGGCGAGCAGTACTTC; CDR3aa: CASSLDGGGEQYF
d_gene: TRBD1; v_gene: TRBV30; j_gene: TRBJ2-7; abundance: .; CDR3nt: TGTGCCCTAACAGGGGGCTCCTACGAGCAGTACTTC; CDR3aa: CALTGGSYEQYF
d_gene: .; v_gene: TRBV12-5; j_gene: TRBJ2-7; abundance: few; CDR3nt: TGTGCTAGTGGGCCAGACATCTCCTACGAGCAGTACTTC; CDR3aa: CASGPDISYEQYF
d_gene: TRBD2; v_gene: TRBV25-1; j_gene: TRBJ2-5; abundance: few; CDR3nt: TGTGCCAGCAGTTCCCGGGGACTAGGGGAAGAGACCCAGTACTTC; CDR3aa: CASSSRGLGEETQYF
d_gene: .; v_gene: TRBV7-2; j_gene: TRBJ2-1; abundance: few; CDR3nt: TGTGCCAGCAGCATTAGCGTCTATGAGCAGTTCTTC; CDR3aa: CASSISVYEQFF
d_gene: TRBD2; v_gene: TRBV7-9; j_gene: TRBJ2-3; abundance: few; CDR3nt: TGTGCCAGCAGCTTCCTAGGAGGGACTAGCGGGAGGTTACGAGATACGCAGTATTTT; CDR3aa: CASSFLGGTSGRLRDTQYF
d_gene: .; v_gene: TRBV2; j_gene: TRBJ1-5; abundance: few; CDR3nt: TGTGCCAGCAGTGAACGGGCAGGGAGCCAGCCCCAGCATTTT; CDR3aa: CASSERAGSQPQHF
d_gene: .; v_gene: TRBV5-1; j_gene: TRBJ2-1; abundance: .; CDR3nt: TGCGCCAGCAGCTTCGGAGATACCTACAATGAGCAGTTCTTC; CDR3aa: CASSFGDTYNEQFF
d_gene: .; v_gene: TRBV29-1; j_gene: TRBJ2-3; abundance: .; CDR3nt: TGCAGCGTTGAAGGGGAACAGGGATACACAGATACGCAGTATTTT; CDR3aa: CSVEGEQGYTDTQYF
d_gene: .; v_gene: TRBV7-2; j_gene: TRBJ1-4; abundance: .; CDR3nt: TGTGCCAGCAGCTCTACCGGTGTTAATGAAAAACTGTTTTTT; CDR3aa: CASSSTGVNEKLFF
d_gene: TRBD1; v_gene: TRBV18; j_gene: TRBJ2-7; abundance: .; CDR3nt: TGTGCCAGCTCACCAAAGACAGGGGGGCCCTACGAGCAGTACTTC; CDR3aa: CASSPKTGGPYEQYF